The next 5 T cell receptor beta chains were all read from a single sample in a study of Ad26.COV2.S vaccination and SARS-CoV-2 variants. Sequencing used immunoSEQ multiplex PCR; TCRdb keeps in-frame clones, though not all of them. The sample holds approximately 460,000 clones, 89% seen once. Treatment described: 15 to 20 received Ad26.COV2.S at low or high dose, single or two shots; 5 received placebo; per-sample allocation not given. Specimens were obtained on day 63 following the first vaccine or placebo injection. The source was peripheral blood, collected in a trial of Ad26.COV2.S vaccine versus placebo. These receptors all stem from a person aged 18-60 years who received the Ad26.COV2.S COVID-19 vaccine or a placebo.

With respect to this clone: The DNA is omitted, as the CDR3 cannot be located on it reliably, and the CDR3 follows TCRdb's listing. CDR3: CASTTVGDTEAFF. The chain uses TRBV19 and TRBJ1-1. Germline V gene lookup returns CDR1 LNHDA and CDR2 SQIVND (reference sequence). The CDR3 spans 13 residues, counting both ends.

The DNA of the CDR3 is TGCGCCAGCAGCTTGGTCGCAGGGGTGGCCACCGGGGAGCTGTTTTTT. Encoded protein: CASSLVAGVATGELFF. This sequence joins TRBV5-1 and TRBJ2-2; a possible D gene is TRBD1 (6 bases). Trimming left V 0 bases short and J 4 bases short, with 13 bases between. The CDR3 extends over 16 amino acids. Germline CDR1 SGHRS, CDR2 YFSETQ.

This clone has just one count. The chain couples TRBV19 to TRBJ2-7; D gene ambiguous. Trimming took 3 bases from V and 0 from J, leaving 18 bases between them. The CDR3 is 17 residues long. CDR1 is LNHDA, CDR2 SQIVND, per germline (reference sequence). The CDR3 nucleotides read TGTGCCAGTAGTATTTATCGGAACGGAGTGACCTCCTACGAGCAGTACTTC. It encodes CASSIYRNGVTSYEQYF.

The chain couples TRBV6-6 to TRBJ1-1; 10 bases match TRBD1. Trimming removed 10 bases from V and 1 base from J; junction bases left unmatched: 9. The CDR3 is 15 residues long. Germline V gives CDR1 MNHNY, CDR2 SVGAGI (reference sequence). The CDR3 sequence is CATKKGDRGNTEAFF. DNA for the CDR3: TGTGCCACCAAAAAAGGGGACAGGGGGAACACTGAAGCTTTCTTT.

With regard to this clone: The sample has other DNA sequences that encode this CDR3 too. V usage is TRBV7-9 and J usage is TRBJ2-1; 9 bases are a match to TRBD2. With V trimmed by 3 bases and J by 6 bases, 3 bases remained unmatched. Germline-derived CDR1 and CDR2 are SEHNR and FQNEAQ (reference sequence). This CDR3 has 14 residues. The CDR3 nucleotides are TGTGCCAGCAGCTTGACTAGCGGTGTCAATGAGCAGTTCTTC. Its protein is CASSLTSGVNEQFF.